This T cell receptor beta chain was sequenced during a study of T cells in Graves' hyperthyroidism and ophthalmopathy. TCR beta CDR3 sequences were amplified from RNA transcripts. The HTBI primer set drove a first-round RT-PCR of the TCR CDR3. TCRdb ran MiXCR on the multiplex PCR reads and lists one entry per CDR3 protein. The sample consists of 730,000 or so distinct CDR3 sequences, over 15% of them appearing once. The study enrolled patients aged 18 to 65 with newly diagnosed hyperthyroidism of under 2 months' duration. When hyperthyroidism was first diagnosed, the blood sample was taken, preceding any ophthalmopathy symptoms. This clonotype was seen a few times. The antigen is not known. Study-wide results and limits: The model forecast ophthalmopathy, anticipating it by a median roughly 6 months before onset.

The CDR3 loop spans 16 amino acids. Germline V CDR1 and CDR2: MNHNS, SASEGT. J was trimmed by 3 bases and V by 8 bases; bases with no gene match: 10. The rearrangement joins TRBV6-1 to TRBJ2-1; 10 bases are a match to TRBD2. This TCR was recovered from a woman aged 45 to 65 with Graves' hyperthyroidism that later progressed to Graves' ophthalmopathy. Sequencing used blood. The CDR3 here is CASGTTSGGGYNEQFF. As DNA, the CDR3 is TGTGCCAGCGGAACTACAAGCGGGGGGGGCTACAATGAGCAGTTCTTC.